This T cell receptor (beta chain) appears in the sequencing data of a study of beta chain features in type 1 diabetes. Study findings and constraints: Within each of all four CD4+ subsets, Type 1 diabetes patients had TCRB CDR3s that were moderately but significantly shorter. Diminished insertions and augmented deletions at VDJ junctions characterized type 1 diabetes patients. There was no resolution here of whether HLA type influences TCRB rearrangement.

The CDR3 consists of 20 residues. Germline-derived CDR1 and CDR2 are MNHEY and SMNVEV (reference sequence). Trimming at V came to 5 bases and at J to 0 bases, leaving 14 bases not matched to a gene. Since all of the isolated RNA was reverse transcribed, expressed TCRB transcripts were what got sequenced. TCRdb's table, derived via immunoSEQ multiplex PCR, lists solely in-frame clones and lacks some. The data show about 370,000 clones, over 8.5% seen once. As for this clone: Its antigen is undetermined.

This clonotype originated in a man aged 25 to 45 with type 1 diabetes. V gene TRBV27 combines with J gene TRBJ2-6, with 9 bases fitting TRBD1. The sequenced sample consisted of central memory CD4+ T cells from blood. The CDR3 bases are TGTGCCAGCAGTCCCTACACCGGGACAGGGACCATCTCTGGGGCCAACGTCCTGACTTTC. Amino acids: CASSPYTGTGTISGANVLTF.